This TCR beta chain came from a study of OX40 agonist ivuxolimab in advanced cancers. The study in broad terms: Ivuxolimab, which targeted the costimulatory receptor OX40 (CD134), was an agonistic, fully human IgG2 monoclonal antibody. Prior anti-PD-1, anti-PD-L1 or anti-CTLA-4 therapy was permitted, and checkpoint inhibitors had been received by roughly two fifths of dose-escalation patients. Of the approximately 54 patients in dose escalation, 19 had hepatocellular carcinoma, some 15 had melanoma, 9 had renal cell carcinoma and 9 had head and neck cancer. Intravenous ivuxolimab was administered to patients every 2 weeks at six dose levels: 0.01, 0.1, 0.3, 1.5, 3 and 10 mg/kg. The paper describes the monotherapy dose-escalation part (N ≈ 49 patients) of the phase I trial of ivuxolimab. In the dose-escalation cohort, around 80% of patients were male, and the mean age was approximately 60 years with a range of roughly 23 to 90. Three dose-escalation patients achieved partial responses, one with hepatocellular carcinoma and two with cutaneous melanoma. Peripheral TCRbeta sequencing was intended to test whether TCR sequence diversity was altered and clonal T-cell expansion was caused by ivuxolimab.

Genomic DNA was isolated from the sorted cells so that the TCRbeta CDR3 region could be sequenced. The immunoSEQ Assay was used to sequence the TCRbeta CDR3 regions. TCRdb carries this immuneACCESS record with in-frame sequences only. Its versions omit some clonotypes, under half of them owing to an unresolved V gene in the studies checked, with the rest unexplained. The sample table holds some 52,000 clones, of which roughly 84% were seen once. The ten largest clonotypes hold under 15% of the sample. Study-level results and caveats: In partial responders in the 0.1-3.0 mg/kg groups, normalized peripheral clonal expansion was found to be among the lowest, especially among CD8+ T cells. Which antigens the clonally expanded peripheral T cells were specific for was not determined. Low levels of normalized T-cell clonal expansion were also seen in some patients who did not respond. After ivuxolimab, expanded clones were on average more numerous among CD8+ T cells than among CD4+ T cells. At doses of 0.1 to 3.0 mg/kg, clonal expansion of both CD4+ and CD8+ T cells in blood was seen between baseline and week 6.

Looking up the germline V gene (reference sequence) yields CDR1 PRHDT and CDR2 FYEKMQ. The CDR3 numbers 17 residues from cysteine through phenylalanine. Kept here is only the CDR3 DNA, which spans 51 bases and is read in frame from base 1. V is cut by 5 bases and J by 0 bases, and the space between the germline ends is 17 bases. With regard to this clone: Its antigen target is currently unknown. Per-base qualities were not stored, and no clone one base away is much larger.

The trial excluded patients who had a history of autoimmune disease or who were on systemic immunosuppression. Peripheral blood for TCR sequencing was collected from all dose cohorts at baseline, on cycle 4 day 1, and on cycle 7 day 1. Samples came from an open-label, multicenter, first-in-human phase I dose-escalation trial of ivuxolimab. The trial enrolled adults with locally advanced or metastatic head and neck squamous cell, hepatocellular, melanoma or renal cell carcinoma. Before TCR sequencing, CD4+ and CD8+ T cells were separately sorted from peripheral blood. The material was CD4+ or CD8+ T cells sorted from blood, obtained in a trial of the OX40 agonist ivuxolimab. The receptor chain draws on TRBV13 and TRBJ2-1; 5 matching bases give a weak D call of TRBD1. This sequence was found in an adult with an advanced solid tumor such as melanoma, head and neck, liver or kidney cancer. The CDR3 protein: CASSVRVITSSYNEQFF. The nucleotides read TGTGCCAGCAGCGTCAGGGTTATCACGAGCTCCTACAATGAGCAGTTCTTC.